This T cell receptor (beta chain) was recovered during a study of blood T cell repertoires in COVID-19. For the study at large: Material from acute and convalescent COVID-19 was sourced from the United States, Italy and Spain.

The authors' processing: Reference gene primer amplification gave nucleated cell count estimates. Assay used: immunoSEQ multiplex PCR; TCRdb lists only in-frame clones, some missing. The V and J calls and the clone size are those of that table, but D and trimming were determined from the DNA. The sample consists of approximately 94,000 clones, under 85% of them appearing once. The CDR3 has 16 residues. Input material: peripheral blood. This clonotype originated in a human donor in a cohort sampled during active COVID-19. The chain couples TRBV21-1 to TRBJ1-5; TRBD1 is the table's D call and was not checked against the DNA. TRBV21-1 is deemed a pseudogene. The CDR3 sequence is CASSKGDRALHQPQHF. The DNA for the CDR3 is TGTGCCAGCAGCAAAGGGGACAGGGCCCTCCATCAGCCCCAGCATTTT.